These 18 T cell receptor beta chains came from one sample sequenced in a study of OX40 agonist ivuxolimab in advanced cancers. Profiled with immunoSEQ multiplex PCR; TCRdb holds only in-frame clones, not every one. Of under 80,000 clones listed, approximately 82% are singletons. This specimen consisted of CD4+ or CD8+ T cells sorted from blood, obtained in a trial of the OX40 agonist ivuxolimab. These receptors came from an adult with an advanced solid tumor such as melanoma, head and neck, liver or kidney cancer.

This sequence joins TRBV4-2 and TRBJ2-1, with 7 bases lining up with TRBD1. CDR3 length: 14 residues. V gave up 2 bases and J gave up 7 bases; unmatched junction bases: 5. Germline V gives CDR1 LGHNA, CDR2 YNFKEQ. The CDR3: CASSQPTGVNEQFF. CDR3 in DNA: TGTGCCAGCAGCCAACCTACAGGGGTGAATGAGCAGTTCTTC.

V gene TRBV28 combines with J gene TRBJ2-7; D unresolved. Germline V gives CDR1 MDHEN, CDR2 SYDVKM. V gave up 5 bases and J gave up 2 bases, with 16 bases separating them. CDR3 length: 15 residues. The CDR3 DNA reads TGTGCCAGCAGTACGATCGGTCAGGCGGCCTACGAGCAGTACTTC. Its translation: CASSTIGQAAYEQYF.

The genes are TRBV28 and TRBJ1-4; 7 bases are shared with TRBD1. V lost 7 bases, J lost 9 bases, and 5 bases stayed unmatched. Germline CDR1 MDHEN, CDR2 SYDVKM. This CDR3 spans 12 amino acids. The chain's CDR3 is CASTTGSQKLFF. The CDR3 DNA sequence: TGTGCCAGCACGACAGGGTCTCAAAAACTGTTTTTT.

This clone appeared a single time. This chain uses TRBV5-1 with TRBJ1-4; unclear D gene. The germline V gene encodes CDR1 SGHRS and CDR2 YFSETQ. The V end was cut by 1 base, the J end by 9 bases, with 10 bases between. The CDR3 consists of 13 residues. DNA of the CDR3: TGCGCCAGCAGCTTGAACATGGATCAAAAACTGTTTTTT. Translation gives CASSLNMDQKLFF. Full variable domain (outside the CDR3, taken from reference TRBV5-1 and TRBJ1-4): KAGVTQTPRYLIKTRGQQVTLSCSPISGHRSVSWYQQTPGQGLQFLFEYFSETQRNKGNFPGRFSGRQFSNSRSEMNVSTLELGDSALYLCASSLNMDQKLFFGSGTQLSVL.

The V and J genes are TRBV28 and TRBJ2-5; 7 positions match TRBD2. After removal of 8 bases from V and 4 bases from J, the junction contained 7 bases not matched to a gene. The CDR3 totals 13 residues. CDR1 is MDHEN and CDR2 is SYDVKM in the germline V gene. Written as DNA, the CDR3 is TGTGCCAGCGGGGCGGGAGCCTTAGAGACCCAGTACTTC. This translates into CASGAGALETQYF.

The gene calls are TRBV5-4 and TRBJ2-3; a possible D gene is TRBD2 (6 bases). The length of the CDR3 is 15 residues. Germline assignment: CDR1 SGHNT and CDR2 YYREEE (reference sequence). V was trimmed by 5 bases and J by 3 bases, leaving 16 bases between them. CDR3 sequence reads: CASSSGGVGTDTQYF. DNA of the CDR3: TGTGCCAGCAGTTCTGGCGGGGTCGGGACAGATACGCAGTATTTT.

The chain combines TRBV25-1 with TRBJ1-5; D ambiguous. The length of the CDR3 is 13 residues. Trimming pared 4 bases from V and 6 bases from J, leaving 10 bases between. The germline CDR1 and CDR2 sequences are MGHDK and SYGVNS. The CDR3: CASSGPTGQPQHF. CDR3 coding DNA: TGTGCCAGCAGTGGTCCCACGGGTCAGCCCCAGCATTTT.

This clone was counted only a few times. The chain recombines TRBV4-1 with TRBJ1-6, with D possibly TRBD1 on 6 matching bases. CDR1 is MGHRA, CDR2 YSYEKL, per germline. Between the trimmed V and J ends, which lost 4 bases and 0 bases, there was a span of 16 bases. CDR3 size: 18 residues. CDR3 nucleotide sequence: TGCGCCAGCAGCCCTAAAGGGGGAGGGAGCTCCTATAATTCACCCCTCCACTTT. The encoded protein is CASSPKGGGSSYNSPLHF.

This clone was counted a few times. The chain joins TRBV6-1 to TRBJ2-1; perhaps TRBD1 as D (6 bases). CDR3 size: 15 residues. Germline lookup yields CDR1 MNHNS and CDR2 SASEGT. V lost 2 bases, J lost 4 bases, and 12 bases lay in between. CDR3 nucleotide sequence: TGTGCCAGCAGTGAATTGCCGAGGGGGTACAATGAGCAGTTCTTC. Its protein product is CASSELPRGYNEQFF.

The chain recombines TRBV7-2 with TRBJ2-5; no clear D gene. V lost 3 bases to trimming and J lost 1 base, with 6 bases between them. Germline CDR1 reads SGHTA; CDR2 reads FQGNSA. The CDR3 has 13 amino acids. The CDR3 here is CASSFSSQETQYF. CDR3 coding DNA: TGTGCCAGCAGCTTTTCTAGCCAAGAGACCCAGTACTTC.

This clone showed up just a few times. The rearrangement links TRBV27 to TRBJ1-2; unclear D gene. Germline V gene sequence: CDR1 MNHEY, CDR2 SMNVEV (reference sequence). This CDR3 has 11 residues. V was trimmed by 3 bases and J by 5 bases, leaving 4 bases between them. CDR3 protein: CASSLEYGYTF. The CDR3 coding sequence is TGTGCCAGCAGTTTGGAGTATGGCTACACCTTC.

The chain couples TRBV7-8 to TRBJ1-2; TRBD1 is a possible D gene (5 bases). The CDR3 loop spans 13 amino acids. V gave up 1 base and J gave up 8 bases, with 11 bases separating them. From germline, CDR1 is SGHVS and CDR2 FQNEAQ. CDR3 in DNA: TGTGCCAGCAGCTTAGTCGTGGGGCAAGGCTACACCTTC. Translation gives CASSLVVGQGYTF.

V gene TRBV19 combines with J gene TRBJ1-5; possibly TRBD1 for D (6 bases). Looked up from germline, CDR1 is LNHDA and CDR2 is SQIVND (reference sequence). The CDR3 runs to 16 residues. V lost 4 bases to trimming and J lost 2 bases, with 15 bases between them. CDR3 residues: CASSSQGNLGNQPQHF. CDR3 nucleotide sequence: TGTGCCAGTAGTAGCCAGGGGAATTTGGGCAATCAGCCCCAGCATTTT.

The table lists this clone with a few counts. This chain connects TRBV7-9 to TRBJ1-4; TRBD1 might be the D (6 bases). V was cut by 4 bases and J by 4 bases, with 13 bases left in between. There are 15 residues in the CDR3. Germline lookup yields CDR1 SEHNR and CDR2 FQNEAQ (reference sequence). The CDR3 DNA follows: TGTGCCAGCAGCTCTGGACAGAGCTTTAATGAAAAACTGTTTTTT. Translating gives CASSSGQSFNEKLFF.

The chain joins TRBV6-5 to TRBJ2-2; 8 bases match TRBD1. The germline V gene has CDR1 MNHEY and CDR2 SVGAGI. J lost 7 bases, V lost 6 bases, and 7 bases had no gene match. This CDR3 contains 14 residues. In DNA, the CDR3 is TGTGCCAGCAGACAGGACAGGGTGCGCGGGGAGCTGTTTTTT. Its protein product is CASRQDRVRGELFF.

V and J are TRBV2 and TRBJ2-5, with D perhaps matching TRBD2 (5 bases). This CDR3 spans 15 amino acids. Per germline, CDR1 SNHLY and CDR2 FYNNEI. Trimming removed 2 bases from V and 4 bases from J, with 14 bases in between. In DNA form, the CDR3 reads TGTGCCAGCAGTGAAAGAGTACAACGGGGAGAGACCCAGTACTTC. Residues: CASSERVQRGETQYF.

This clone appeared a single time. The V and J genes are TRBV4-2 and TRBJ2-2; TRBD2 matches at 13 bases. Germline V gives CDR1 LGHNA, CDR2 YNFKEQ. The V segment lost 3 bases and the J segment 6 bases; nucleotides outside the gene matches: 7. The CDR3 has 17 amino acids. The CDR3 DNA reads TGTGCCAGCAGCCAGGCCGGGACTAGCGGGACCGCCGGGGAGCTGTTTTTT. It yields the protein CASSQAGTSGTAGELFF.

For the CDR3, the DNA is TGTGCCAGCAGCGTCCAGCGGCAGGATACGCAGTATTTT. Residues: CASSVQRQDTQYF. This chain links TRBV9 with TRBJ2-3; perhaps TRBD2 as D (5 bases). Trimming took 2 bases from V and 6 from J, leaving 10 bases between them. This CDR3 comprises 13 residues. Germline V gene sequence: CDR1 SGDLS, CDR2 YYNGEE.